The 25 T cell receptor beta chains given below trace back to one sample, sequenced in a study of T cell responses to AZD1222 COVID-19 vaccine. The data were produced by immunoSEQ multiplex PCR, yet TCRdb's version contains in-frame clones alone and is incomplete. The repertoire consists of over 150,000 clones, with about 92% occurring once and the leading ten covering approximately 17%. Material: peripheral blood, obtained on day 0 of AZD1222 vaccination. The source of these receptors is an adult in good health.

The rearrangement joins TRBV4-3 to TRBJ1-6; D is perhaps TRBD1 (5 bases). The CDR3 spans 14 residues. Germline assignment: CDR1 LGHNA and CDR2 YSLEER. V shed 0 bases and J shed 10 bases, with 10 bases lying between them. This CDR3 is CASSQDQRDSPLHF. CDR3 sequence (DNA): TGCGCCAGCAGCCAAGATCAACGGGACTCACCCCTCCACTTT.

J is TRBJ1-1 and V is TRBV4-3; D perhaps matches TRBD1 (6 bases). The CDR3 is made up of 13 amino acids. The germline V gene encodes CDR1 LGHNA and CDR2 YSLEER. Trimming left V 0 bases short and J 7 bases short, with 9 bases between. In DNA form, the CDR3 reads TGCGCCAGCAGCCAAGAACAGGGCATTGAAGCTTTCTTT. It codes for CASSQEQGIEAFF.

In regard to this clone: This specimen includes other DNA sequences encoding the same CDR3. The rearrangement uses TRBV7-2 and TRBJ1-1; 7 bases are shared with TRBD1. Germline-derived CDR1 and CDR2 are SGHTA and FQGNSA. V lost 5 bases to trimming and J lost 1 base; unmatched junction nucleotides: 4. CDR3 length: 14 residues. The CDR3 DNA follows: TGTGCCAGCAGCCTCCGGACAGGGAACACTGAAGCTTTCTTT. This translates into CASSLRTGNTEAFF.

The chain uses TRBV5-1 and TRBJ2-7; D uncertain. This CDR3 spans 14 amino acids. Germline CDR1 reads SGHRS; CDR2 reads YFSETQ. Trimming removed 0 bases from V and 2 bases from J, with 9 bases in between. CDR3 loop: CASSLVASTYEQYF. Here the CDR3 DNA reads TGCGCCAGCAGCTTGGTGGCCAGTACCTACGAGCAGTACTTC.

This chain links TRBV3-1 (or the pseudogene TRBV3-2) with TRBJ2-1, with D possibly called TRBD1 or TRBD2 (5 bases each). The CDR3 is made up of 15 amino acids. V was trimmed by 1 base and J by 5 bases, leaving 12 bases between them. Germline values: CDR1 LGHDT, CDR2 YNNKEL (reference sequence). In nucleotides, the CDR3 is TGTGCCAGCAGCCAAGTTGCCTCGGGACACAATGAGCAGTTCTTC. It codes for CASSQVASGHNEQFF.

CDR3 sequence reads: CASSLSRDDGYTF. The CDR3 coding sequence is TGTGCCAGCAGTTTAAGCAGGGATGATGGCTACACCTTC. The V gene is TRBV12-3 or TRBV12-4, the J gene TRBJ1-2; D is possibly TRBD1 (5 bases). The CDR3 has 13 residues. Deletions cut 2 bases from V and 6 bases from J, with 10 bases between.

This clone showed up just once. The chain couples TRBV7-3 to TRBJ1-2, with D possibly TRBD1 on 5 matching bases. The V and J ends lost 3 bases and 8 bases respectively, with 10 bases between them. Germline V gene data show CDR1 as SGHTA and CDR2 as FQGTGA. This CDR3 contains 12 residues. The CDR3 spells CASSFQGRGYTF. The DNA of the CDR3 is TGTGCCAGCAGCTTTCAGGGACGCGGCTACACCTTC.

This clone was found once. The chain is built from TRBV28 and TRBJ2-2, with D unresolved. The V gene's germline CDR1 is MDHEN and CDR2 SYDVKM. The CDR3 covers 13 residues. V was trimmed by 5 bases and J by 4 bases, leaving 8 bases between them. For the CDR3, the DNA is TGTGCCAGCAGTCCCACTGGCACCGGGGAGCTGTTTTTT. The encoded protein is CASSPTGTGELFF.

The V gene is TRBV7-2, the J gene TRBJ1-5; a possible D gene is TRBD1 (5 bases). The V gene's germline CDR1 is SGHTA and CDR2 FQGNSA. The length of the CDR3 is 16 residues. Trimming took off 5 bases at V and 4 bases at J, with 18 bases between the two ends. CDR3 in amino acids: CASSPHEMGGNQPQHF. The DNA of the CDR3 is TGTGCCAGCAGCCCCCACGAAATGGGGGGTAATCAGCCCCAGCATTTT.

This clone was found once. The CDR3 DNA reads as TGTGCCAGCAGCTTTAGGACAGGTGGTGGGTCCCAGCATTTT. Its translation is CASSFRTGGGSQHF. The V gene is TRBV5-6, the J gene TRBJ1-5; TRBD1 aligns across 7 bases. This CDR3 has 14 residues. Germline-derived CDR1 and CDR2 are SGHDT and YYEEEE. V shed 2 bases and J 11 bases; nucleotides not matched to a gene: 10.

The J gene is TRBJ1-1, the V gene TRBV7-3, with D hard to call. The CDR3 consists of 13 residues. V dropped 5 bases and J dropped 3 bases, with 10 bases sitting between them. Germline assignment: CDR1 SGHTA and CDR2 FQGTGA. The CDR3 bases are TGTGCCAGCAGCCTCCTAGGCCACACTGAAGCTTTCTTT. This codes for CASSLLGHTEAFF.

The rearrangement links TRBV6-4 to TRBJ1-2; the match to TRBD1 covers 10 bases. The CDR3 sequence is 17 residues long. Germline trimming cut 0 bases from V and 5 bases from J; bases unmatched to any gene: 9. Germline lookup yields CDR1 MRHNA and CDR2 SNTAGT. CDR3 residues: CASSDSTRGTGAYGYTF. CDR3 DNA: TGTGCCAGCAGTGACTCGACGCGGGGGACAGGGGCATATGGCTACACCTTC.

The chain is built from TRBV11-2 and TRBJ2-7, with 9 bases that match TRBD2. CDR1 and CDR2 (germline): SGHAT, FQNNGV. CDR3 length equals 15 residues. V lost 4 bases, J lost 6 bases, and 10 bases stayed unmatched. The CDR3, as DNA: TGTGCCAGCAGCTCCGGCGGGAGGGCCACTAGCGAGCAGTACTTC. Its translation is CASSSGGRATSEQYF.

Here the CDR3 reads CASRDHRGGLNTEAFF. The CDR3 DNA follows: TGCGCCAGCAGGGACCACAGGGGAGGGTTGAACACTGAAGCTTTCTTT. The V gene is TRBV5-1, the J gene TRBJ1-1; 7 nucleotides agree with TRBD1. The CDR3 is 16 residues long. After removal of 5 bases from V and 0 bases from J, the junction contained 10 bases not matched to a gene. CDR1 and CDR2 from the germline V gene are SGHRS and YFSETQ.

The chain is built from TRBV19 and TRBJ1-2; D is unclear. The ends were cut back, 8 bases at V and 4 bases at J, with 8 bases in the middle. The CDR3 has 11 residues. Germline V gives CDR1 LNHDA, CDR2 SQIVND (reference sequence). The CDR3 protein is CASFRGYGYTF. CDR3 in DNA: TGTGCCAGTTTCCGCGGCTATGGCTACACCTTC.

The V call is TRBV5-1, the J call TRBJ1-1, with D maybe TRBD1 (6 bases). V dropped 3 bases and J dropped 3 bases, with 12 bases sitting between them. Germline CDR1 SGHRS, CDR2 YFSETQ. CDR3 length equals 14 residues. The CDR3 loop is CASSWITGHTEAFF. The DNA for the CDR3 is TGCGCCAGCAGCTGGATTACAGGGCACACTGAAGCTTTCTTT.

The V and J genes are TRBV29-1 and TRBJ2-1; TRBD2 matches 7 bases. Unmatched junction bases numbered 8, after V lost 6 bases and J lost 0 bases. Germline V lookup: CDR1 SQVTM, CDR2 ANQGSEA. The CDR3 extends over 15 amino acids. CDR3 nucleotide sequence: TGCAGCGTGGAGGGTACTAGCGCCTCCTACAATGAGCAGTTCTTC. Its translation is CSVEGTSASYNEQFF.

The CDR3 DNA reads TGTGCCAGCAGCTTAAGGCCCACAGGGGGCTTCGTCCACGAGCAGTACTTC. Translated: CASSLRPTGGFVHEQYF. This rearrangement joins TRBV7-2 to TRBJ2-7, with 9 bases fitting TRBD1. With V trimmed by 2 bases and J by 5 bases, 13 bases remained unmatched. The germline gives CDR1 SGHTA, CDR2 FQGNSA. The CDR3 length is 17 residues.

The rearrangement joins TRBV24-1 to TRBJ1-2, with a tentative D call TRBD1 (5 bases). The germline gives CDR1 KGHDR, CDR2 SFDVKD. This CDR3 region has 13 residues. V was pared by 4 bases and J by 4 bases, with 9 bases between. CDR3 region: CATSEGGGYGYTF. DNA for the CDR3: TGTGCCACCAGTGAGGGGGGGGGCTATGGCTACACCTTC.

This clone was detected a few times. The gene calls are TRBV19 and TRBJ1-2, with TRBD1 matching over 8 bases. This CDR3 is built from 15 residues. V shed 3 bases and J 5 bases; nucleotides not matched to a gene: 8. Germline V gene lookup returns CDR1 LNHDA and CDR2 SQIVND (reference sequence). In DNA, the CDR3 is TGTGCCAGTAGTATCCAGGGGGCGTCGCGATATGGCTACACCTTC. Its protein is CASSIQGASRYGYTF. The entire variable domain, with the rest obtained from reference TRBV19 and TRBJ1-2, is as follows: DGGITQSPKYLFRKEGQNVTLSCEQNLNHDAMYWYRQDPGQGLRLIYYSQIVNDFQKGDIAEGYSVSREKKESFPLTVTSAQKNPTAFYLCASSIQGASRYGYTFGSGTRLTVV.

In regard to this clone: One end of the junction does not line up with germline, which may come from a read error. The chain recombines TRBV2 with TRBJ2-7, with D possibly being TRBD1 (6 bases). The length of the CDR3 is 13 residues. Germline V gene data show CDR1 as SNHLY and CDR2 as FYNNEI. The CDR3 is CASSSLGALPGAF. CDR3 coding DNA: TGTGCCAGCAGCTCGTTGGGGGCCCTTCCAGGGGCCTTC.

The rearrangement links TRBV30 to TRBJ1-3, with D possibly matching TRBD1 (6 bases). The CDR3 has 16 residues. Trimming left V 5 bases short and J 3 bases short, with 20 bases between. Germline lookup yields CDR1 GTSNPN and CDR2 SVGIG (reference sequence). CDR3 DNA: TGTGCCTGGTCCCTGTATCGGACAGACATTGGAAACACCATATATTTT. Translation gives CAWSLYRTDIGNTIYF.

This chain joins TRBV18 and TRBJ1-6, with TRBD1 as a possible D gene (6 bases). Trimming cost V 2 bases and J 8 bases, with 10 bases left between them. This CDR3 region has 14 residues. Germline lookup yields CDR1 KGHSH and CDR2 LQKENI. CDR3 region: CASSPSGDDSPLHF. The CDR3 nucleotides read TGTGCCAGCTCACCATCAGGGGATGATTCACCCCTCCACTTT. Filled out from reference TRBV18 and TRBJ1-6, the complete variable domain reads NAGVMQNPRHLVRRRGQEARLRCSPMKGHSHVYWYRQLPEEGLKFMVYLQKENIIDESGMPKERFSAEFPKEGPSILRIQQVVRGDSAAYFCASSPSGDDSPLHFGNGTRLTVT.

This chain joins TRBV14 and TRBJ2-1, with 12 bases matching TRBD2. The V and J ends lost 4 bases and 8 bases, in that order; junction bases with no gene match: 12. CDR1 and CDR2 from the germline V gene are SGHDN and FVKESK. CDR3 length: 17 amino acids. This CDR3 is CASSPWRALAGGHEQFF. The CDR3, as DNA: TGTGCCAGCAGCCCCTGGAGGGCGCTAGCGGGGGGGCATGAGCAGTTCTTC.

J is TRBJ2-1 and V is TRBV7-6; 12 bases are a match to TRBD2. V shed 5 bases and J 2 bases; nucleotides not matched to a gene: 4. Germline loops: CDR1 SGHVS, CDR2 FNYEAQ. This CDR3 has 16 amino acids. Here the CDR3 reads CASSPASGGAYNEQFF. The CDR3 nucleotides are TGTGCCAGCAGCCCAGCTAGCGGGGGGGCCTACAATGAGCAGTTCTTC.